Detailed here is one T cell receptor (beta chain). Its antigen has not been determined. No per-base quality is available; no much larger clone lies one base away. The CDR1 and CDR2 encoded by the germline V gene (reference sequence) are SEHNR and FQNEAQ. Including cysteine and phenylalanine, the CDR3 has 15 amino acids. Only the CDR3 DNA is retained, 45 bases long and in frame from the first base. V drops 2 bases and J drops 4 bases, leaving 13 bases in between. What the time point label conveys for this sample: newly diagnosed GD, antithyroid drugs for less than 3 months. For both TCR sequencing and RNA sequencing, RNA was extracted from PBMCs using TRIzol. The diagnosis of Graves' disease followed American Thyroid Association guidelines. Patients were recruited from an endocrinology department in Xi'an, China. Each patient gave 8.5 to 9.5 milliliters of peripheral blood, collected in an EDTA anticoagulant tube. Ficoll Paque Plus density gradient separation was used to isolate PBMCs, and no additional T cell sorting was done. RNA quality was checked with an Agilent 2100 Bioanalyzer and agarose gel, and concentration with a NanoDrop 2000.

Libraries were constructed by multiplex PCR. TCRdb shows the sequencer as Illumina HiSeq 4000. iRepertoire HTBI primers and Arm-PCR amplification of CDR3 regions were used to construct TCR beta libraries. Before sequencing, the PCR products went through gel purification. The authors' pipeline ran thus. Gene usage analysis of CDR3 amino acid clonotypes relied on the 55 to 80 TRBV and 13 to 15 TRBJ segments identified across samples. Filtered high-quality paired reads were merged into contigs using COPE and FqMerger. BLAST was used to align contigs to the IMGT TRBV, TRBD and TRBJ reference genes, and CDR3 was defined following IMGT. Any clonotype with a frequency above 0.1% was classified as a highly expanded clone. Shannon entropy was used to measure repertoire diversity, and the Gini coefficient was used to measure V-J evenness. A clonotype found in more than one individual was treated as public. TCRdb's own reprocessing of the public reads used fastp at Q25 and MiXCR and kept productive beta chains. Rows matching on CDR3 protein sequence are summarized as one entry with the most common DNA and genes. Clone size and V and J calls follow TCRdb, not the original study. This sample holds hundreds of thousands of distinct CDR3 sequences; about 16% were observed only once. The ten largest clones take up more than 10% of the sample.

The data are from a study of regulatory T cells in long-lasting Graves disease (dated by TCRdb to 2020 to 2022). In the study overall: Patients with newly diagnosed Graves' disease had been on antithyroid drugs for under 3 months. Patients with persistent Graves' disease were compared with patients with newly diagnosed Graves' disease using TCR sequencing and RNA sequencing of peripheral blood. The study was registered as a clinical trial and conducted in China. A total of about 33 samples underwent TCR sequencing, from roughly 13 patients with persistent Graves' disease and 20 patients with newly diagnosed Graves' disease. The full study reports these points: Patients with persistent disease shared more public clonotypes (around 2,500) than newly diagnosed patients did (more than 900). Preferential use of TRBV28, TRBJ1-2 and TRBJ2-5 was observed in persistent disease, whereas TRBV20-1 and TRBJ2-1 were favored in newly diagnosed disease. The study examined only peripheral blood because the primary lesion, thyroid tissue, could not be accessed. Sequencing and analysis were restricted to the TCR beta chain. The authors noted that the small sample size was a limitation that may lower accuracy. Lower TCR Shannon entropy and fewer highly expanded clones were observed in persistent Graves' disease patients than in newly diagnosed patients, which suggested clonal expansion.

This same sample was also taken into another study, of T cells in Graves' hyperthyroidism and ophthalmopathy. Per that second paper: Graves' hyperthyroidism was defined as stable when no progression to ophthalmopathy occurred over 18 months of follow-up. Hyperthyroidism patients were newly diagnosed, with disease duration under 2 months, and aged 18 to 65 years. The study excluded patients with uncontrolled infections, other autoimmune diseases, pregnancy or lactation. Diagnoses were established on the basis of clinical symptoms, serum thyroxine and TRAb, thyroid ultrasound, and orbital computed tomography. For the first round of RT-PCR on the TCR CDR3, the HTBI primer set was used together with the Qiagen OneStep RT-PCR kit. Blood samples also contained most of the expanded thyroid clonotypes (frequency above 0.001), which suggests that blood repertoires may reflect thyroid immune responses. A model built on a 13 V-J signature distinguished ophthalmopathy from stable hyperthyroidism, reaching over 85% sensitivity and about 81% specificity in cross-validation and 80%/75% in testing. In validation, the model predicted progression to ophthalmopathy a median of about 6 months before onset, with 65% to 71% sensitivity and about 75% specificity. To identify distinguishing TCR V-J signatures, a discovery cohort of about a hundred patients was used, comprising 40 to 45 with Graves' ophthalmopathy and 57 with stable Graves' hyperthyroidism. Prospective prediction of ophthalmopathy was tested in an independent validation cohort of some 19 hyperthyroidism patients and 17 patients who later progressed to ophthalmopathy. The roughly 91 discovery patients were randomly divided into training and test sets at a 7:3 ratio. The study also compared thyroid tissue and blood T-cell repertoires from about six Graves' hyperthyroidism patients. Following sampling, methimazole starting at 30 mg daily was given to hyperthyroidism patients, and high-dose intravenous methylprednisolone was given to ophthalmopathy patients. Libraries were constructed in a second round of multiplex PCR, after which size selection and purification were performed. The libraries were sequenced on an Illumina HiSeq2000 using paired-end 100 bp reads. Raw data were processed with SOAPnuke, discarding reads with adapters, uncalled bases, mean Phred below 15, or no exact constant-primer or identifier match. COPE v1.2.5 was used to merge the high-quality paired reads, and each unique nucleotide sequence was defined as a clonotype. Clonotypes were aligned to IMGT TRBV, TRBD and TRBJ reference segments using MiTCR v1.1. Only V-J combinations with frequency above 0.0001, covering about 99% of repertoires, were analysed. The TCS score was defined as F50 (clonal expansion) divided by E x V (chaos), with BLOSUM62-based TCRdist calculated between CDR3 peptides within each V-J. Welch's t-statistics and random forest reduced 450 to 600 V-J features to roughly 13, which were used in a naive Bayes classifier (R e1071). Sample size was not statistically predetermined, and investigators were not blinded to group allocation. The paper reports TCR Vbeta CDR3 sequencing of approximately 140 peripheral blood samples: some 44 ophthalmopathy, fewer than 80 hyperthyroidism and 17 progressor patients.

This material consisted of peripheral blood mononuclear cells (PBMCs), taken at new diagnosis, from a patient treated with antithyroid drugs. Recombination linked TRBV7-9 to TRBJ2-3, with the D call perhaps TRBD1 or TRBD2, each one matching 5 bases. This sequence was found in a man in his late teens or twenties with Graves disease. Donor details come from another sample of the same person, matched by shared clones. The CDR3 region reads CASSLMGDVADTQYF. The nucleotide sequence is TGTGCCAGCAGCTTAATGGGGGATGTGGCAGATACGCAGTATTTT.